This TCR beta chain was found in a study of cytomegalovirus exposure and HLA in healthy donors. General study results and limits: Presence/absence analyses assumed roughly uniform sequencing depth across donors.

On this clone: Its antigen is not identified.

Use of 60 Vbeta and 13 Jbeta primers characterized the PCR. Data came from immunoSEQ multiplex PCR; TCRdb stores just in-frame clones and leaves some out. The data hold approximately 110,000 clones, with roughly 82% observed a single time. V lost 8 bases to trimming and J lost 6 bases; unmatched junction nucleotides: 5. Germline V gives CDR1 MNHEY, CDR2 SVGAGI. The CDR3 has 14 residues. Sequenced input: PBMCs. The chain links TRBV6-5 to TRBJ2-1, with TRBD2 identical over 12 bases. The origin of this receptor is a human donor in good health. CDR3 sequence (DNA): TGTGCCAGCCCCCGGACTAGCGGGGCCAATGAGCAGTTCTTC. Its protein product is CASPRTSGANEQFF.